Listed here are 21 T cell receptor beta chains from one sample, sequenced in a study of blood T cell repertoires in COVID-19. Clones were read by immunoSEQ multiplex PCR, and TCRdb kept only the in-frame ones, dropping some. The sample has 250,000 or so clones; roughly 81% are singletons. The specimen sequenced was PBMCs or T cells enriched from blood (not recorded which). The receptors were gathered from a woman in her 50s who had been exposed to COVID-19.

This rearrangement joins TRBV5-6 to TRBJ1-2, with 8 bases matching TRBD1. The CDR3 has 14 residues. The ends lost 1 base at V and 8 bases at J; junction bases unmatched: 7. Germline V gene data show CDR1 as SGHDT and CDR2 as YYEEEE. The CDR3 spells CASSLNRGDMGYTF. The CDR3 coding sequence is TGTGCCAGCAGCTTGAACAGGGGGGATATGGGCTACACCTTC.

The J gene is TRBJ2-3, the V gene TRBV24-1; 9 bases are shared with TRBD2. From germline, CDR1 is KGHDR and CDR2 SFDVKD. There are 16 residues in the CDR3. J was trimmed by 2 bases and V by 4 bases; bases with no gene match: 6. CDR3 sequence: CATSDGTSLITDTQYF. CDR3 sequence (DNA): TGTGCCACCAGTGACGGGACTAGCCTCATCACAGATACGCAGTATTTT.

V and J are TRBV2 and TRBJ2-5; 10 nucleotides line up with TRBD2. Looked up from germline, CDR1 is SNHLY and CDR2 is FYNNEI. CDR3 size: 15 residues. The ends lost 5 bases at V and 2 bases at J; junction bases unmatched: 5. CDR3 sequence reads: CASSRTSGYQETQYF. In DNA form, the CDR3 reads TGTGCCAGCAGTCGGACTAGCGGTTATCAAGAGACCCAGTACTTC.

Remarks on this clone: This specimen includes other DNA sequences encoding the same CDR3. V is TRBV7-2 and J is TRBJ2-3, with 9 bases matching TRBD2. Trimming removed 1 base from V and 3 bases from J; junction bases left unmatched: 2. Germline V gene data show CDR1 as SGHTA and CDR2 as FQGNSA. The length of the CDR3 is 15 residues. The CDR3 is CASSLDSGGTDTQYF. CDR3 sequence (DNA): TGTGCCAGCAGCTTAGACAGCGGGGGGACAGATACGCAGTATTTT.

The rearrangement links TRBV28 to TRBJ1-2, with TRBD1 identical over 7 bases. With 8 bases clipped from V and 4 bases from J, the junction kept 7 bases outside the gene matches. The CDR3 has 13 amino acids. Germline V gives CDR1 MDHEN, CDR2 SYDVKM. In DNA, the CDR3 is TGTGCCAGCTGCCGTTCAGGGGGCTATGGCTACACCTTC. Amino acid sequence: CASCRSGGYGYTF.

The chain couples TRBV12-3 or TRBV12-4 to TRBJ1-1; D gene ambiguous. The CDR3 has 11 amino acids. V lost 6 bases and J 4 bases, leaving 6 bases between the germline ends. The CDR3, as DNA: TGTGCCAGCAGGGAGTTCACTGAAGCTTTCTTT. This sequence encodes CASREFTEAFF.

The chain joins TRBV19 to TRBJ1-5, with D possibly matching TRBD1 (6 bases). This CDR3 is built from 14 residues. V lost 3 bases, J lost 7 bases, and 13 bases lay in between. Germline-derived CDR1 and CDR2 are LNHDA and SQIVND (reference sequence). CDR3 nucleotides: TGTGCCAGTAGTATCAGGGGTTCGAGGCAGCCCCAGCATTTT. It yields the protein CASSIRGSRQPQHF.

The CDR3 DNA sequence: TGTGCCAGTAGTATAAGACAGGGTACGGCGAACACTGAAGCTTTCTTT. Translating it yields CASSIRQGTANTEAFF. The chain couples TRBV19 to TRBJ1-1, with 7 bases that match TRBD1. The V segment lost 2 bases and the J segment 1 base; nucleotides outside the gene matches: 7. CDR1 and CDR2 (germline): LNHDA, SQIVND (reference sequence). The CDR3 has 16 amino acids.

The DNA for the CDR3 is TGTGCCAGCACATCGGCCGGGGATTCACCCCTCCACTTT. Translation: CASTSAGDSPLHF. V and J are TRBV25-1 and TRBJ1-6; D gene unclear. CDR1 and CDR2 from the germline V gene are MGHDK and SYGVNS. There are 13 residues in the CDR3. V was trimmed by 7 bases and J by 8 bases, leaving 12 bases between them.

The chain uses TRBV6-2 or TRBV6-3 and TRBJ1-5, with TRBD1 identical over 7 bases. The germline V gene has CDR1 MNHEY and CDR2 SVGEGT. J gave up 9 bases and V 0 bases, and 20 bases lay outside the gene matches. The CDR3 runs to 19 residues. The CDR3 loop is CASSYSGLQGQRAHPPQHF. In DNA form, the CDR3 reads TGTGCCAGCAGTTACTCCGGCCTACAGGGACAGAGAGCCCATCCGCCCCAGCATTTT.

V gene TRBV4-3 combines with J gene TRBJ1-2; D remains unclear. The germline gives CDR1 LGHNA, CDR2 YSLEER. The length of the CDR3 is 16 residues. V was trimmed by 0 bases and J by 9 bases, leaving 20 bases between them. The CDR3 here is CASSQDTPAALISYTF. The CDR3, as DNA: TGCGCCAGCAGCCAAGACACACCAGCGGCTTTAATTAGCTACACCTTC.

On this clone: This CDR3 is also generated by other DNA sequences in the sample. This chain uses TRBV6-5 with TRBJ1-1; D may be TRBD1 (6 bases). V was trimmed by 4 bases and J by 1 base, leaving 10 bases between them. The CDR3 runs 14 residues. Germline lookup yields CDR1 MNHEY and CDR2 SVGAGI. The CDR3 protein is CASSLQGPNTEAFF. Here the CDR3 DNA reads TGTGCCAGCAGTTTGCAGGGGCCGAACACTGAAGCTTTCTTT.

This chain links TRBV28 with TRBJ1-1; D may be TRBD1 (6 bases). Trimming stripped 10 bases from V and 4 bases from J, with 13 bases between. CDR3 length: 12 residues. CDR1 is MDHEN, CDR2 SYDVKM, per germline. The CDR3 bases are TGTGCCATCCTCAGGGGCGGCACTGAAGCTTTCTTT. Protein: CAILRGGTEAFF. The variable domain in full, with the rest retrieved from reference TRBV28 and TRBJ1-1, is DVKVTQSSRYLVKRTGEKVFLECVQDMDHENMFWYRQDPGLGLRLIYFSYDVKMKEKGDIPEGYSVSREKKERFSLILESASTNQTSMYLCAILRGGTEAFFGQGTRLTVV.

This chain joins TRBV6-5 and TRBJ1-2; 11 bases match TRBD1. Germline CDR1 MNHEY, CDR2 SVGAGI. Trimming cost V 10 bases and J 4 bases; bases outside gene matches: 8. The CDR3 runs to 14 residues. CDR3 DNA sequence: TGTGCCATTGGGGGACAGGGGGTGTTCTATGGCTACACCTTC. Translated, it gives CAIGGQGVFYGYTF.

V and J are TRBV20-1 and TRBJ2-1; the match to TRBD2 covers 9 bases. J lost 9 bases, V lost 3 bases, and 9 bases had no gene match. This CDR3 comprises 14 residues. Germline CDR1 and CDR2: DFQATT and SNEGSKA (reference sequence). This CDR3 is CSASRSSGVSEQFF. In nucleotides, the CDR3 is TGCAGTGCTAGTAGATCTAGCGGGGTCTCTGAGCAGTTCTTC.

The chain employs TRBV19 and TRBJ2-2; 7 nucleotides match TRBD1. This CDR3 has 13 residues. The junction had 2 bases not matched to a gene; V was cut back by 6 bases and J by 4 bases. Germline V gives CDR1 LNHDA, CDR2 SQIVND (reference sequence). CDR3 bases: TGTGCCAGTAGACAGGGGAGCACCGGGGAGCTGTTTTTT. Translated: CASRQGSTGELFF.

V usage is TRBV11-3 and J usage is TRBJ2-3, with 13 bases that match TRBD2. CDR3 size: 16 residues. CDR1 is SGHNT, CDR2 YENEEA, per germline. V shed 3 bases and J 2 bases; nucleotides not matched to a gene: 2. The CDR3: CASSFGTSGATDTQYF. The CDR3 DNA is TGTGCCAGCAGCTTTGGGACTAGCGGGGCCACAGATACGCAGTATTTT.

This clone was seen only once. The rearrangement links TRBV2 to TRBJ2-1; 8 nucleotides align to TRBD2. Germline V gene data show CDR1 as SNHLY and CDR2 as FYNNEI. The CDR3 covers 15 residues. V shed 2 bases, J shed 4 bases, and the junction held 4 bases outside the gene matches. The CDR3 loop is CASSEIGGGYNEQFF. In nucleotides, the CDR3 is TGTGCCAGCAGTGAAATTGGCGGGGGGTACAATGAGCAGTTCTTC. The full variable domain, completed using reference TRBV2 and TRBJ2-1, is EPEVTQTPSHQVTQMGQEVILRCVPISNHLYFYWYRQILGQKVEFLVSFYNNEISEKSEIFDDQFSVERPDGSNFTLKIRSTKLEDSAMYFCASSEIGGGYNEQFFGPGTRLTVL.

The rearrangement joins TRBV10-2 to TRBJ1-2; tentatively, D is TRBD1 (6 bases). CDR3 length: 14 amino acids. V was pared by 0 bases and J by 5 bases, with 10 bases between. Germline V gene sequence: CDR1 WSHSY, CDR2 SAAADI. The CDR3 DNA sequence: TGCGCCAGCAGTGAGTCGCGTGGACAGTATGGCTACACCTTC. It is translated as CASSESRGQYGYTF.

The gene calls are TRBV30 and TRBJ1-6, with D tentatively TRBD1 (6 bases). V lost 7 bases to trimming and J lost 7 bases, with 26 bases between them. The CDR3 consists of 17 residues. The germline V gene has CDR1 GTSNPN and CDR2 SVGIG (reference sequence). CDR3 in amino acids: CASGPPRQAVGNSPLHF. The DNA for the CDR3 is TGTGCCTCAGGGCCCCCACGACAGGCTGTAGGGAATTCACCCCTCCACTTT. Combining the CDR3 with reference TRBV30 and TRBJ1-6 gives the whole variable domain SQTIHQWPATLVQPVGSPLSLECTVEGTSNPNLYWYRQAAGRGLQLLFYSVGIGQISSEVPQNLSASRPQDRQFILSSKKLLLSDSGFYLCASGPPRQAVGNSPLHFGNGTRLTVT.

The rearrangement uses TRBV30 and TRBJ2-1, with a possible D match to TRBD2 (6 bases). The CDR3 consists of 15 residues. Germline loops: CDR1 GTSNPN, CDR2 SVGIG (reference sequence). Trimming stripped 4 bases from V and 0 bases from J, with 13 bases between. Here the CDR3 reads CAWTAGLSSYNEQFF. In DNA, the CDR3 is TGTGCCTGGACCGCGGGGTTAAGCTCCTACAATGAGCAGTTCTTC.